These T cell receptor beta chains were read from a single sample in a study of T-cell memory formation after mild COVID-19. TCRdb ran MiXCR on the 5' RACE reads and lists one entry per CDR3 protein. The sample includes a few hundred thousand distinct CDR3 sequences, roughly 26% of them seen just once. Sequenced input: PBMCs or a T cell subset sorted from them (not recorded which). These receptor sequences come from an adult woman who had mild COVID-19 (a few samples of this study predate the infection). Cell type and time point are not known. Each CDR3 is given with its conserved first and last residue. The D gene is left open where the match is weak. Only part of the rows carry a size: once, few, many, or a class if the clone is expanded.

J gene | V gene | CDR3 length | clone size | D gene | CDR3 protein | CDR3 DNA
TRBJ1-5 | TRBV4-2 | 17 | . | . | CASSQEMAGDAGQPQHF | TGTGCCAGCAGCCAAGAAATGGCAGGGGACGCCGGGCAGCCCCAGCATTTT
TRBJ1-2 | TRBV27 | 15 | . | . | CASSYRRGGSYGYTF | TGTGCCAGCTCTTATCGGCGGGGAGGAAGCTATGGCTACACCTTC
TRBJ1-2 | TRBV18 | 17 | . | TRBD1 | CASSPQAVGTGNYGYTF | TGTGCCAGCTCACCACAGGCAGTGGGGACAGGGAACTATGGCTACACCTTC
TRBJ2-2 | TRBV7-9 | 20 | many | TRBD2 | CASRPYRGTAGLAPTGELFF | TGTGCCAGCAGGCCATACCGAGGGACGGCGGGACTAGCGCCCACCGGGGAGCTGTTTTTT
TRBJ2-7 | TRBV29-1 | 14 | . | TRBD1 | CSVQTGAPSYEQYF | TGCAGCGTACAGACAGGGGCCCCCTCCTACGAGCAGTACTTC
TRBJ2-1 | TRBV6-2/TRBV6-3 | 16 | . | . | CASSYVIRDPDNEQFF | TGTGCCAGCAGTTACGTGATCCGGGACCCAGACAATGAGCAGTTCTTC
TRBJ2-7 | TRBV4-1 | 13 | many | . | CASSQARNYEQYF | TGCGCCAGCAGCCAGGCCAGAAACTACGAGCAGTACTTC
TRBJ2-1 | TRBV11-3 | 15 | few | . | CASSFLTTSYNEQFF | TGTGCCAGCAGCTTTCTGACCACTTCCTACAATGAGCAGTTCTTC
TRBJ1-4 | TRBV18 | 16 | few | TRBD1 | CASSPRQGSTNEKLFF | TGTGCCAGCTCACCTAGACAGGGCTCAACTAATGAAAAACTGTTTTTT
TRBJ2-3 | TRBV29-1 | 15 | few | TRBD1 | CSVENGQGIADTQYF | TGCAGCGTTGAAAACGGACAGGGGATCGCAGATACGCAGTATTTT
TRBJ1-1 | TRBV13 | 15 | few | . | CASSSGGVGPTEAFF | TGTGCCAGCAGCTCCGGCGGTGTGGGACCGACTGAAGCTTTCTTT
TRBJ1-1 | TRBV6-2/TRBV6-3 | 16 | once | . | CASSYVGGRVNTEAFF | TGTGCCAGCAGTTACGTCGGGGGCCGGGTGAACACTGAAGCTTTCTTT
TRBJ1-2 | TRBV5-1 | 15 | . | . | CASSPHPGTDYGYTF | TGCGCCAGCAGCCCACATCCAGGGACCGACTATGGCTACACCTTC
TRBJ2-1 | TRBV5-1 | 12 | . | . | CASSFNSDEQFF | TGCGCCAGCAGCTTTAATTCGGATGAGCAGTTCTTC
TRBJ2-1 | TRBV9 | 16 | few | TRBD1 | CASSVGDRGVYNEQFF | TGTGCCAGCAGCGTAGGAGACAGGGGGGTTTACAATGAGCAGTTCTTC
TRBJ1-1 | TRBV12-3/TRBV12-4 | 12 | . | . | CATTGSPTEAFF | TGTGCCACAACAGGGTCCCCCACTGAAGCTTTCTTT
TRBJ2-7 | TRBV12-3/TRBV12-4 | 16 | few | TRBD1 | CASSPGAGQGLDEQYF | TGTGCCAGCAGTCCTGGGGCGGGACAGGGGCTGGACGAGCAGTACTTC
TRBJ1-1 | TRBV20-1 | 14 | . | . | CSADRNSVNTEAFF | TGCAGTGCGGATAGGAACAGTGTGAACACTGAAGCTTTCTTT
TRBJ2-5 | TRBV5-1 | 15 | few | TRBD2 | CASSLSLADKETQYF | TGCGCCAGCAGCTTATCTCTAGCGGATAAAGAGACCCAGTACTTC
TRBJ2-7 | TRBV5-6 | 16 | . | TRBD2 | CASSSTTSGRRYEQYF | TGTGCCAGCAGCTCTACGACTAGCGGGAGAAGGTACGAGCAGTACTTC
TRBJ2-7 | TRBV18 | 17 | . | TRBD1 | CASSPREAGTGTYEQYF | TGTGCCAGCTCACCACGCGAAGCAGGGACAGGGACCTACGAGCAGTACTTC
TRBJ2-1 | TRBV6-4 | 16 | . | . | CASSDSGRSSYNEQFF | TGTGCCAGCAGTGACTCTGGCCGGAGCTCCTACAATGAGCAGTTCTTC
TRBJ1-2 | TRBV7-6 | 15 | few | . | CASSLGQGWNYGYTF | TGTGCCAGCAGCTTAGGGCAGGGATGGAACTATGGCTACACCTTC
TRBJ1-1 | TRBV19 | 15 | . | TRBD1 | CASSSGQGGRTEAFF | TGTGCCAGTAGTTCCGGACAGGGAGGGCGGACTGAAGCTTTCTTT
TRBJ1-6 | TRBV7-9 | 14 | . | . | CASSPNGLGSPLHF | TGTGCCAGCAGCCCAAATGGATTAGGTTCACCCCTCCACTTT
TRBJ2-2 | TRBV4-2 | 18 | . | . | CASSQDGPDSLYPGELFF | TGTGCCAGCAGCCAAGATGGCCCTGACAGTCTTTACCCCGGGGAGCTGTTTTTT
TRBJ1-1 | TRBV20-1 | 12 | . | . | CSARNRDTEAFF | TGCAGTGCTAGGAACAGGGACACTGAAGCTTTCTTT
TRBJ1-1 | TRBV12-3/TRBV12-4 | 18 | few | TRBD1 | CASSPADRVSIRDTEAFF | TGTGCCAGCAGTCCCGCGGACAGGGTGTCTATCCGGGACACTGAAGCTTTCTTT
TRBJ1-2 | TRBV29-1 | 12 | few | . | CSVGGKVYGYTF | TGCAGCGTTGGAGGGAAAGTCTATGGCTACACCTTC
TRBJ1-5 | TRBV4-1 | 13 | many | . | CASSQDRDQPQHF | TGCGCCAGCAGCCAAGATCGGGATCAGCCCCAGCATTTT
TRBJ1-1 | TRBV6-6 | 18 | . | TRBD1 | CASRSSVRDRGRDTEAFF | TGTGCCAGCAGGTCCAGTGTCCGGGACAGGGGGCGAGACACTGAAGCTTTCTTT
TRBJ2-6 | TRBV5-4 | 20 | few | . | CASRSGMGAGLSSGANVLTF | TGTGCCAGCCGAAGTGGAATGGGGGCCGGTCTGAGCTCTGGGGCCAACGTCCTGACTTTC